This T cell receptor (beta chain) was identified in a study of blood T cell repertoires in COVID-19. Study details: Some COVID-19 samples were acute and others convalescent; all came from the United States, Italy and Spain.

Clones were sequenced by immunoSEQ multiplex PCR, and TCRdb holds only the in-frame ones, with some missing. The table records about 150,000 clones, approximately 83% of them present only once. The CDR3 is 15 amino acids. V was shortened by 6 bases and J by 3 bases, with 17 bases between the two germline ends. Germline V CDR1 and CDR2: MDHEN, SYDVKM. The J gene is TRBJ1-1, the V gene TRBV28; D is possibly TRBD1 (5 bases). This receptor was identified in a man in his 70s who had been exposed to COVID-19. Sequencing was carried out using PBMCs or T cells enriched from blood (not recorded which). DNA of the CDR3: TGTGCCAGCAGGGGGACTTTTTTCGACCACACTGAAGCTTTCTTT. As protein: CASRGTFFDHTEAFF.